This T cell receptor (beta chain) stems from a study of radiotherapy plus CTLA-4 blockade in lung cancer. Study in general: Disease control reached approximately 31%, with objective responses in approximately 17%. Study conclusions and caveats: In blood, early T cell clone dynamics reportedly predicted response best, together with interferon-beta. An expansion of tumor-derived TCR clones occurred in blood after radiotherapy plus ipilimumab.

Sequenced by immunoSEQ multiplex PCR; TCRdb stores in-frame clones only, minus some. The sample has 95,000 to 150,000 clones, 85% to 90% seen once. Those with chemo-refractory metastatic non-small-cell lung cancer were treated with focal radiation combined with CTLA-4 blockade using ipilimumab. The CDR3 runs to 15 residues. The germline V gene has CDR1 SGHAT and CDR2 FQNNGV. J was trimmed by 9 bases and V by 7 bases; bases with no gene match: 8. Worth noting for this clone: Its antigen is still unknown.

V and J are TRBV11-2 and TRBJ2-1; 14 bases fit TRBD2. Here the sequenced sample was peripheral blood, taken from a patient treated with radiotherapy plus ipilimumab. This sequence originates from a human donor with non-small cell lung cancer that progressed on radiotherapy plus ipilimumab. The CDR3 protein is CASTRTSGRFSEQFF. The CDR3 DNA reads TGTGCCAGCACCAGGACTAGCGGGAGGTTTAGTGAGCAGTTCTTC.